One and the same sample provided the 4 T cell receptor beta chains below, sequenced in a study of blood T cell repertoires in COVID-19. Libraries were prepared by immunoSEQ multiplex PCR; TCRdb keeps only in-frame clonotypes and omits some of them. The table has 360,000 or so clones, over 85% seen once. The sample taken for sequencing was peripheral blood. The receptor source for this set is a woman aged 55-70 years with COVID-19, enrolled during active disease.

Only a few counts were recorded for this clone. V is TRBV4-1 and J is TRBJ2-7; 7 bases are a match to TRBD2. This CDR3 region has 15 residues. V dropped 2 bases and J dropped 2; count of bases not matched to a gene: 6. Germline V lookup: CDR1 MGHRA, CDR2 YSYEKL. DNA of the CDR3: TGCGCCAGCAGCCAAAAGGAAGGGACTACCTACGAGCAGTACTTC. It translates to CASSQKEGTTYEQYF.

The chain uses TRBV27 and TRBJ1-1; 8 bases line up with TRBD1. J lost 4 bases, V lost 6 bases, and 22 bases had no gene match. Germline lookup yields CDR1 MNHEY and CDR2 SMNVEV (reference sequence). The CDR3 is made up of 19 amino acids. The CDR3 spells CASSLFGRLTGGRSTEAFF. DNA for the CDR3: TGTGCCAGCAGCCTCTTTGGTCGGCTTACAGGGGGTCGTAGCACTGAAGCTTTCTTT.

The rearrangement links TRBV27 to TRBJ1-2; a weak D match, TRBD1 (5 bases). Germline CDR1 MNHEY, CDR2 SMNVEV (reference sequence). CDR3 length equals 15 residues. V gave up 4 bases and J gave up 2 bases, with 14 bases separating them. Here the CDR3 DNA reads TGTGCCAGCAGTTCTGGATGGGGGGGGAACTATGGCTACACCTTC. This gives the protein CASSSGWGGNYGYTF.

The V call is TRBV7-2, the J call TRBJ1-6; 7 positions agree with TRBD1. The J segment lost 6 bases and the V segment lost 4 bases, leaving 6 bases of the junction unmatched. The CDR3 contains 15 residues. Germline loops: CDR1 SGHTA, CDR2 FQGNSA. The CDR3 region is CASSSQGSINSPLHF. DNA of the CDR3: TGTGCCAGCAGCTCACAGGGGTCGATTAATTCACCCCTCCACTTT.